The clone carrying this T cell receptor (beta chain) has just one count. This entry is derived from a study of blood T cell repertoires in COVID-19. Study summary: The samples span acute and convalescent COVID-19 from the United States, Italy and Spain.

Trimming took 0 bases from V and 4 from J; bases not matched to a gene: 7. The CDR3 runs to 17 residues. Germline CDR1 MNHNS, CDR2 SASEGT. How the authors handled the data: Reference gene primer amplification gave estimated nucleated cell counts. The assay was immunoSEQ multiplex PCR, and TCRdb's table has in-frame clones only and misses some. The V and J calls and clone size were taken over from that table, and D and trimming were inferred from the DNA. Among approximately 150,000 clones listed, 75% to 90% were seen once. Sequencing used peripheral blood. This TCR was recovered from a human donor in a cohort sampled during active COVID-19. J is TRBJ1-4 and V is TRBV6-1, with 8 bases matching TRBD1. The CDR3 loop is CASSEARTGPRNEKLFF. CDR3 coding DNA: TGTGCCAGCAGTGAAGCGCGGACAGGGCCCCGTAATGAAAAACTGTTTTTT.